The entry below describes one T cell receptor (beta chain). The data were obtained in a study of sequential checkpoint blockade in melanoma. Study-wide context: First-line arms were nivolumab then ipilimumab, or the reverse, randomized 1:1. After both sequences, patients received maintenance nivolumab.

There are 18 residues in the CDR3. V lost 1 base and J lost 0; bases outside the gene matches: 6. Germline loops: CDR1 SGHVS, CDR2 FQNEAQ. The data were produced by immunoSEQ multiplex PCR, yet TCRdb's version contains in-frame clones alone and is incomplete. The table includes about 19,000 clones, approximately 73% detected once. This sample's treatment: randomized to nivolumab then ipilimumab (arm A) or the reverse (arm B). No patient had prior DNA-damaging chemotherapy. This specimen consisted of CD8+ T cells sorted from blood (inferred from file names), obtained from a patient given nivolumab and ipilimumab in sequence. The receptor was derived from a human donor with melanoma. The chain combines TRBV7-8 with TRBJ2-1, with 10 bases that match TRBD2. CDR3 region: CASSLDSLAGDSYNEQFF. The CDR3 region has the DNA TGTGCCAGCAGCTTAGATAGTCTAGCGGGGGACTCCTACAATGAGCAGTTCTTC.